Shown below are 15 T cell receptor beta chains from a single sample sequenced in a study of blood T cell repertoires in COVID-19. The repertoire was sequenced with immunoSEQ multiplex PCR; TCRdb's copy has only in-frame clones and lacks some. The sample has approximately 400,000 clones, more than 75% seen once. The material sequenced was PBMCs or T cells enriched from blood (not recorded which). The source of these receptors is a woman aged 18-29 years who had recovered from COVID-19.

This rearrangement joins TRBV30 to TRBJ1-1; the D gene is possibly TRBD1 (6 bases). V gave up 3 bases and J gave up 6 bases, with 17 bases separating them. This CDR3 comprises 14 residues. Looked up from germline, CDR1 is GTSNPN and CDR2 is SVGIG (reference sequence). The CDR3 reads CAWSPRGTGPEAFF. CDR3 in DNA: TGTGCCTGGAGCCCCAGGGGCACCGGACCTGAAGCTTTCTTT.

The J gene is TRBJ1-5, the V gene TRBV28; TRBD1 agrees at 8 bases. J lost 3 bases, V lost 7 bases, and 8 bases had no gene match. The CDR3 spans 15 residues. In germline, CDR1 is MDHEN, CDR2 SYDVKM. The CDR3 reads CASTFYRGDNQPQHF. CDR3 DNA: TGTGCCAGCACCTTCTACAGGGGGGACAATCAGCCCCAGCATTTT.

The chain carries TRBV30 and TRBJ2-2; D assignment may be TRBD1 or TRBD2 (5 bases each). Germline-derived CDR1 and CDR2 are GTSNPN and SVGIG (reference sequence). V dropped 5 bases and J dropped 1 base, with 8 bases sitting between them. CDR3 size: 13 residues. CDR3 DNA: TGTGCCTGGGGGACGGGGAACACCGGGGAGCTGTTTTTT. This translates into CAWGTGNTGELFF.

V usage is TRBV20-1 and J usage is TRBJ1-1; D is ambiguous. The germline V gene has CDR1 DFQATT and CDR2 SNEGSKA (reference sequence). Trimming cost V 6 bases and J 5 bases, with 7 bases left between them. This CDR3 contains 10 residues. This CDR3 reads CSAVPTEAFF. DNA of the CDR3: TGCAGTGCCGTCCCGACTGAAGCTTTCTTT.

The table lists this clone with a few counts. The chain joins TRBV23-1 to TRBJ1-2; D is perhaps TRBD1 (6 bases). TRBV23-1 is an ORF for which the function is uncertain. This CDR3 contains 17 residues. Trimming shortened V by 7 bases and J by 4 bases, and 25 bases separated the two germline ends. CDR3 amino acids: CASIPPRQATCAYGYTF. The CDR3, as DNA: TGCGCCAGCATCCCCCCCCGACAGGCGACGTGTGCCTATGGCTACACCTTC.

This CDR3 is CASSGSDRVRNQPQHF. The CDR3 nucleotides read TGTGCCAGCAGTGGGTCGGACAGGGTCCGCAATCAGCCCCAGCATTTT. The rearrangement uses TRBV6-1 and TRBJ1-5; 8 positions match TRBD1. Germline V gene data show CDR1 as MNHNS and CDR2 as SASEGT. This CDR3 region has 16 residues. J gave up 2 bases and V 4 bases, and 7 bases lay outside the gene matches.

The chain couples TRBV5-1 to TRBJ1-5; D might be TRBD1 (5 bases). Trimming removed 4 bases at V and 8 bases at J, with 16 bases between. Germline V gene lookup returns CDR1 SGHRS and CDR2 YFSETQ. This CDR3 comprises 14 residues. The CDR3 region is CASSPGPGTEPQHF. CDR3 DNA sequence: TGCGCCAGCAGCCCGGGACCCGGGACTGAGCCCCAGCATTTT.

The chain carries TRBV2 and TRBJ2-1; possible D gene TRBD2, 6 bases. With 2 bases removed from V and 4 bases from J, the gap between germline ends came to 15 bases. Germline assignment: CDR1 SNHLY and CDR2 FYNNEI. This CDR3 has 16 amino acids. The CDR3 spells CASSEFGTQEYNEQFF. The CDR3 nucleotides read TGTGCCAGCAGTGAATTCGGGACTCAGGAATACAATGAGCAGTTCTTC.

This chain links TRBV12-3 or TRBV12-4 with TRBJ2-5; 7 bases match TRBD1. The CDR3 runs 13 residues. Trimming cost V 8 bases and J 5 bases; bases outside gene matches: 8. CDR3: CASVQGPVETQYF. The CDR3 bases are TGTGCCAGCGTACAGGGGCCAGTCGAGACCCAGTACTTC.

The rearrangement links TRBV13 to TRBJ2-2; 9 nucleotides line up with TRBD2. V was pared by 1 base and J by 4 bases, with 1 base of the junction left unmatched. The CDR3 contains 15 residues. CDR1 PRHDT and CDR2 FYEKMQ come from the germline V gene (reference sequence). CDR3 sequence: CASSLERGATGELFF. The CDR3 nucleotides are TGTGCCAGCAGCTTAGAGCGGGGGGCCACCGGGGAGCTGTTTTTT.

The CDR3 here is CASRPGQGNTGELFF. The CDR3 DNA is TGTGCCAGCAGACCGGGACAGGGGAACACCGGGGAGCTGTTTTTT. The V gene is TRBV7-6, the J gene TRBJ2-2, with TRBD1 matching over 9 bases. CDR3 length: 15 residues. Germline V lookup: CDR1 SGHVS, CDR2 FNYEAQ. The V segment lost 6 bases and the J segment 1 base; nucleotides outside the gene matches: 3. Full variable domain (missing parts from reference TRBV7-6 and TRBJ2-2): GAGVSQSPRYKVTKRGQDVALRCDPISGHVSLYWYRQALGQGPEFLTYFNYEAQQDKSGLPNDRFSAERPEGSISTLTIQRTEQRDSAMYRCASRPGQGNTGELFFGEGSRLTVL.

This clone was observed a single time. The chain uses TRBV4-1 and TRBJ1-1, with D perhaps matching TRBD1 (5 bases). Germline values: CDR1 MGHRA, CDR2 YSYEKL. The V gene lost 4 bases and the J gene lost 6 bases, with 18 bases spanning the gap. The CDR3 has 15 residues. The CDR3: CASSLPAGGYPEAFF. In nucleotides, the CDR3 is TGCGCCAGCAGCCTGCCCGCCGGGGGTTACCCTGAAGCTTTCTTT.

This chain connects TRBV6-5 to TRBJ1-1; TRBD1 aligns across 7 bases. Looked up from germline, CDR1 is MNHEY and CDR2 is SVGAGI. This CDR3 is 15 amino acids long. Trimming cost V 2 bases and J 4 bases; bases outside gene matches: 7. This chain's CDR3 is CASSYRPTGSTEAFF. In DNA form, the CDR3 reads TGTGCCAGCAGTTACCGACCGACAGGGTCCACTGAAGCTTTCTTT.

This clone came up many times. This rearrangement joins TRBV6-2 or TRBV6-3 to TRBJ2-3; D remains ambiguous. The CDR3 totals 14 residues. The germline V gene encodes CDR1 MNHEY and CDR2 SVGEGT. V lost 1 base and J 4 bases, leaving 9 bases between the germline ends. The CDR3 loop reads CASSYFGQSDTQYF. CDR3 bases: TGTGCCAGCAGTTACTTTGGTCAGTCAGATACGCAGTATTTT.

The CDR3 region has the DNA TGTGCCAGCAGTTACTCGAAGGCAGGGGCGCGCTACGAGCAGTACTTC. Protein: CASSYSKAGARYEQYF. This sequence joins TRBV6-5 and TRBJ2-7, with D tentatively TRBD1 (6 bases). Germline assignment: CDR1 MNHEY and CDR2 SVGAGI. The V and J ends lost 0 bases and 3 bases respectively, with 15 bases between them. CDR3 length: 16 residues.